These 22 T cell receptor beta chains were sequenced from one sample in a study of blood T cell repertoires in COVID-19 (dated by TCRdb to about 2020). Library construction relied on the immunoSEQ multiplex PCR assay. TCRdb's version of the immuneACCESS table is confined to in-frame rearrangements and falls short of the full clone set. An unresolved V gene accounts for under half of the shortfall where checked; the remainder is of unknown origin. The table for this sample lists more than 60,000 clones; over 75% of them were counted only once. 6.9% of the sample belongs to the ten largest clones. Sequencing was performed on peripheral blood. The receptors stem from a human donor in a cohort sampled during active COVID-19.

V usage is TRBV11-3 and J usage is TRBJ2-7; 8 nucleotides agree with TRBD2. The CDR3 runs 14 residues. Per the germline V gene, CDR1 is SGHNT and CDR2 is YENEEA. J was trimmed by 5 bases and V by 5 bases; bases with no gene match: 8. The CDR3 nucleotides read TGTGCCAGCAGCCCGAGCGGGGGTGTCAACGAGCAGTACTTC. Residues: CASSPSGGVNEQYF.

The chain has TRBV28 and TRBJ2-1; 9 nucleotides align to TRBD2. The V gene end was trimmed by 7 bases and the J gene end by 6 bases; junction bases not matched to a gene: 4. In germline, CDR1 is MDHEN, CDR2 SYDVKM. This CDR3 has 13 amino acids. In DNA, the CDR3 is TGTGCCAGCATGGGCGGGGGGGGCAATGAGCAGTTCTTC. It translates to CASMGGGGNEQFF.

This chain joins TRBV2 and TRBJ1-2; TRBD1 aligns across 9 bases. Trimming cost V 6 bases and J 11 bases; bases outside gene matches: 7. CDR1 is SNHLY, CDR2 FYNNEI, per germline. The CDR3 totals 12 residues. Here the CDR3 reads CASRRRDREYTF. CDR3 sequence (DNA): TGTGCCAGCAGAAGGCGGGACAGGGAGTACACCTTC.

The V gene is TRBV11-2, the J gene TRBJ2-1; TRBD2 matches 9 bases. Per germline, CDR1 SGHAT and CDR2 FQNNGV. The V segment lost 0 bases and the J segment 5 bases; nucleotides outside the gene matches: 2. The CDR3 length is 15 residues. The CDR3 reads CASSLEAGGNNEQFF. The CDR3 coding sequence is TGTGCCAGCAGCTTAGAAGCGGGGGGCAACAATGAGCAGTTCTTC.

The rearrangement links TRBV12-3 or TRBV12-4 to TRBJ1-6; D gene uncertain. This CDR3 region has 12 residues. Trimming removed 7 bases at V and 10 bases at J, with 11 bases between. The chain's CDR3 is CASNGGKSPLHF. CDR3 DNA sequence: TGTGCCAGCAACGGAGGAAAGTCACCCCTCCACTTT.

V usage is TRBV30 and J usage is TRBJ1-3; D is unclear. Looked up from germline, CDR1 is GTSNPN and CDR2 is SVGIG (reference sequence). The V end was cut by 1 base, the J end by 0 bases, with 7 bases between. This CDR3 spans 14 amino acids. CDR3 sequence: CAWSGSGSGNTIYF. CDR3 coding DNA: TGTGCCTGGAGTGGGTCAGGCTCTGGAAACACCATATATTTT.

The chain uses TRBV6-5 and TRBJ2-2, with 8 bases that match TRBD1. Per germline, CDR1 MNHEY and CDR2 SVGAGI. This CDR3 is 13 amino acids long. J gave up 5 bases and V 5 bases, and 1 base lay outside the gene matches. The CDR3 DNA reads TGTGCCAGCAGTACAGGGGGGACCGGGGAGCTGTTTTTT. This translates into CASSTGGTGELFF.

The CDR3 DNA sequence: TGTGCCAGTGCCACAGGGTATGATCAGCCCCAGCATTTT. It codes for CASATGYDQPQHF. This chain uses TRBV6-5 with TRBJ1-5; tentatively, D is TRBD1 (6 bases). V was pared by 9 bases and J by 5 bases, with 14 bases between. The CDR3 covers 13 residues. The germline CDR1 and CDR2 sequences are MNHEY and SVGAGI.

This clone was counted a single time. The chain carries TRBV6-5 and TRBJ1-3; no reliable D call. The CDR3 spans 15 residues. Germline values: CDR1 MNHEY, CDR2 SVGAGI. V was clipped by 5 bases and J by 6 bases, with 17 bases between them. In DNA, the CDR3 is TGTGCCAGCAGTCCTAGGAGGTTATTGGAAAACACCATATATTTT. Translated: CASSPRRLLENTIYF.

The chain is built from TRBV27 and TRBJ2-5, with 8 nucleotides matching TRBD1. CDR1 is MNHEY, CDR2 SMNVEV, per germline (reference sequence). The junction had 9 bases not matched to a gene; V was cut back by 2 bases and J by 4 bases. The CDR3 consists of 16 residues. Here the CDR3 reads CASSLRRGQGVETQYF. CDR3 DNA sequence: TGTGCCAGCAGTTTACGCAGGGGGCAGGGGGTAGAGACCCAGTACTTC.

The chain joins TRBV3-1 (or the pseudogene TRBV3-2) to TRBJ1-6, with D possibly TRBD1 on 6 matching bases. Trimming pared 4 bases from V and 7 bases from J, leaving 29 bases between. CDR1 is LGHDT, CDR2 YNNKEL, per germline (reference sequence). The CDR3 is 20 amino acids. The CDR3 DNA is TGTGCCAGCAGCCCCATTTCGCCGGGACACCGCTCCTCCCGGAATTCACCCCTCCACTTT. Translation: CASSPISPGHRSSRNSPLHF.

The J gene is TRBJ2-2, the V gene TRBV7-8, with a tentative D call TRBD1 (6 bases). Germline lookup yields CDR1 SGHVS and CDR2 FQNEAQ. V shed 4 bases and J shed 5 bases, with 11 bases lying between them. This CDR3 comprises 14 residues. CDR3 DNA sequence: TGTGCCAGCAGCTATGACAGGAGGACCGGGGAGCTGTTTTTT. Protein product: CASSYDRRTGELFF.

The rearrangement joins TRBV30 to TRBJ1-3; D possibly corresponds to TRBD1 (5 bases). The germline V and J ends were trimmed by 8 bases and 2 bases, with 13 bases remaining between them. Germline CDR1 is GTSNPN and CDR2 is SVGIG (reference sequence). The CDR3 has 13 residues. Written as DNA, the CDR3 is TGTGCCACCCAGAAGGGGACTGGAAACACCATATATTTT. Translated, it gives CATQKGTGNTIYF. The full variable domain, with the rest looked up from reference TRBV30 and TRBJ1-3, is SQTIHQWPATLVQPVGSPLSLECTVEGTSNPNLYWYRQAAGRGLQLLFYSVGIGQISSEVPQNLSASRPQDRQFILSSKKLLLSDSGFYLCATQKGTGNTIYFGEGSWLTVV.

J is TRBJ2-7 and V is TRBV27; a weak D match, TRBD1 (5 bases). Germline V CDR1 and CDR2: MNHEY, SMNVEV (reference sequence). The CDR3 length is 13 residues. Trimming cost V 5 bases and J 3 bases, with 11 bases left between them. Here the CDR3 reads CASSLDRGYEQYF. DNA for the CDR3: TGTGCCAGCAGTCTCGACAGAGGCTACGAGCAGTACTTC.

This sequence joins TRBV25-1 and TRBJ2-1; tentative D call: TRBD2 (5 bases). The CDR3 sequence is 16 residues long. From germline, CDR1 is MGHDK and CDR2 SYGVNS. V was clipped by 7 bases and J by 0 bases, with 16 bases between them. The CDR3 DNA sequence: TGTGCCAGCATGCCAATCGGGGTAAGCTCCTACAATGAGCAGTTCTTC. Translating it yields CASMPIGVSSYNEQFF.

The V call is TRBV27, the J call TRBJ2-7, with 12 bases identical to TRBD2. This CDR3 has 15 residues. CDR1 and CDR2 (germline): MNHEY, SMNVEV (reference sequence). V shed 4 bases, J shed 3 bases, and the junction held 4 bases outside the gene matches. Here the CDR3 reads CASSSSGGAFYEQYF. The CDR3 nucleotides are TGTGCCAGCAGTTCTAGCGGGGGGGCTTTCTACGAGCAGTACTTC.

The chain recombines TRBV6-4 with TRBJ1-1, with D perhaps TRBD1 (6 bases). V dropped 4 bases and J dropped 7 bases, with 16 bases sitting between them. Germline-derived CDR1 and CDR2 are MRHNA and SNTAGT. CDR3 length: 14 residues. This CDR3 reads CASSAGTPPVEAFF. CDR3 DNA sequence: TGTGCCAGCAGTGCCGGGACACCTCCAGTTGAAGCTTTCTTT.

The V and J genes are TRBV18 and TRBJ2-7; D remains ambiguous. With 4 bases removed from V and 0 bases from J, the gap between germline ends came to 16 bases. CDR3 length equals 16 residues. Germline CDR1 is KGHSH and CDR2 is LQKENI. Here the CDR3 reads CASSLTDAYVSYEQYF. The CDR3 DNA follows: TGTGCCAGCTCACTTACAGATGCATATGTCTCCTACGAGCAGTACTTC. Variable domain in full (rest from reference TRBV18 and TRBJ2-7): NAGVMQNPRHLVRRRGQEARLRCSPMKGHSHVYWYRQLPEEGLKFMVYLQKENIIDESGMPKERFSAEFPKEGPSILRIQQVVRGDSAAYFCASSLTDAYVSYEQYFGPGTRLTVT.

Only one count was recorded for this clone. This sample also contains other DNA sequences that code for the same CDR3. V gene TRBV5-1 combines with J gene TRBJ1-1; D is unclear. Germline-derived CDR1 and CDR2 are SGHRS and YFSETQ. CDR3 length: 14 amino acids. Trimming left V 0 bases short and J 1 base short, with 7 bases between. CDR3 sequence reads: CASSLGAGNTEAFF. In DNA form, the CDR3 reads TGCGCCAGCAGCTTGGGGGCGGGGAACACTGAAGCTTTCTTT.

The gene calls are TRBV6-5 and TRBJ1-1; TRBD1 aligns across 7 bases. V trimming: 6 bases; J trimming: 4 bases; junction bases outside the gene matches: 11. Germline values: CDR1 MNHEY, CDR2 SVGAGI. This CDR3 comprises 15 residues. The CDR3 coding sequence is TGTGCCAGCAGCACCTTCGACAGGGTGGGCACTGAAGCTTTCTTT. It is translated as CASSTFDRVGTEAFF.

The rearrangement uses TRBV2 and TRBJ1-6, with 7 bases identical to TRBD1. The V gene's germline CDR1 is SNHLY and CDR2 FYNNEI. The V and J ends lost 2 bases and 9 bases, in that order; junction bases with no gene match: 1. The CDR3 sequence is 13 residues long. CDR3 DNA: TGTGCCAGCAGTGAACAGGGGGTTTCACCCCTCCACTTT. It translates to CASSEQGVSPLHF.

This clone appeared once. V and J are TRBV6-2 or TRBV6-3 and TRBJ2-4, with 8 bases aligning to TRBD1. With 5 bases clipped from V and 3 bases from J, the junction kept 9 bases outside the gene matches. The germline V gene encodes CDR1 MNHEY and CDR2 SVGEGT. CDR3 length equals 16 residues. CDR3 protein: CASSPHGQGVKNIQYF. CDR3 DNA: TGTGCCAGCAGTCCCCACGGACAGGGCGTCAAAAACATTCAGTACTTC.